The 29 T cell receptor beta chains reported below all come from one sample, sequenced in a study of T-cell reconstitution after alpha-beta-depleted transplantation in children. Preparation of the TCRbeta library used unique molecular identifiers. Each CDR3 protein is one row after TCRdb ran MiXCR on the PCR reads. The sample consists of under 850,000 distinct CDR3 sequences, around 13% of them appearing once. The source was PBMCs, collected before TCRalphabeta/CD19-depleted stem cell transplant. Receptors were obtained from a girl aged 2 to 10 with congenital amegakaryocytic thrombocytopenia, due to receive a stem cell transplant.

This clonotype was seen ten or more times. This chain joins TRBV10-2 and TRBJ2-3; maybe TRBD2 (5 bases). Germline CDR1 is WSHSY and CDR2 is SAAADI. This CDR3 is 14 amino acids long. V lost 5 bases, J lost 5 bases, and 14 bases lay in between. The CDR3 region is CASSISNREDTQYF. The CDR3 DNA reads TGCGCCAGCAGTATATCAAACCGGGAAGATACGCAGTATTTT.

A few counts support this clonotype. The J gene is TRBJ2-5, the V gene TRBV20-1; D possibly corresponds to TRBD1 (6 bases). CDR1 is DFQATT and CDR2 is SNEGSKA in the germline V gene (reference sequence). CDR3 length: 12 residues. V lost 3 bases and J 4 bases, leaving 9 bases between the germline ends. CDR3 in amino acids: CSASWTAETQYF. The CDR3 region has the DNA TGCAGTGCTAGCTGGACAGCAGAGACCCAGTACTTC.

CDR3 nucleotides: TGTGCCAGCAGTGATCGGACTAGCGGGTCCACAGATACGCAGTATTTT. Translation gives CASSDRTSGSTDTQYF. The chain is built from TRBV25-1 and TRBJ2-3, with 11 nucleotides matching TRBD2. CDR1 is MGHDK and CDR2 is SYGVNS in the germline V gene. The CDR3 covers 16 residues. The V and J ends lost 3 bases and 2 bases, in that order; junction bases with no gene match: 4.

This clonotype has at least ten counts. J is TRBJ2-3 and V is TRBV7-7; 10 bases are shared with TRBD2. The V gene end was trimmed by 5 bases and the J gene end by 6 bases; junction bases not matched to a gene: 11. The CDR3 has 16 amino acids. Looked up from germline, CDR1 is SSHAT and CDR2 is FNYEAQ (reference sequence). The CDR3 here is CASSPMTSGFIDTQYF. CDR3 in DNA: TGTGCCAGCAGCCCCATGACTAGCGGGTTTATTGATACGCAGTATTTT.

About this clonotype: Possible read error: a much larger clone is one base away. The rearrangement links TRBV29-1 to TRBJ2-5; D possibly corresponds to TRBD2 (5 bases). This CDR3 spans 11 amino acids. CDR1 and CDR2 (germline): SQVTM, ANQGSEA. The CDR3 nucleotides read TGCAGCGCAACTAGTGCCGAGACCCAGTCCTTC. Its translation: CSATSAETQSF.

The rearrangement links TRBV5-1 to TRBJ2-5, with unresolved D. Germline assignment: CDR1 SGHRS and CDR2 YFSETQ. Trimming left V 1 base short and J 3 bases short, with 10 bases between. The CDR3 runs 14 residues. CDR3: CASSLQRPKETQYF. In DNA, the CDR3 is TGCGCCAGCAGCTTGCAGAGGCCCAAAGAGACCCAGTACTTC.

This clonotype was counted a few times. The rearrangement links TRBV5-1 to TRBJ2-7; 9 nucleotides agree with TRBD1. This CDR3 is 16 amino acids long. The germline gives CDR1 SGHRS, CDR2 YFSETQ. Losses at the gene ends were 0 bases for V and 10 bases for J; bases not matched to a gene: 14. CDR3 in amino acids: CASSLDRTGDAVPQYF. The CDR3 nucleotides are TGCGCCAGCAGCTTGGACCGGACAGGGGACGCCGTCCCCCAGTACTTC.

The chain has TRBV12-3 or TRBV12-4 and TRBJ2-3, with a weak D call TRBD2 (5 bases). V was shortened by 6 bases and J by 6 bases, with 10 bases between the two germline ends. The CDR3 covers 12 residues. The DNA of the CDR3 is TGTGCCAGCAGCCGGGGAAAGGATACGCAGTATTTT. Translation gives CASSRGKDTQYF.

The sample holds a few counts of this clonotype. The chain joins TRBV5-8 to TRBJ2-6; D not resolved. V shed 4 bases and J shed 2 bases, with 13 bases lying between them. CDR1 and CDR2 (germline): SGHTS, YDEGEE. CDR3 length equals 16 residues. In DNA, the CDR3 is TGTGCCAGCAGCATCCCCACCACCCCTGGGGCCAACGTCCTGACTTTC. Amino acid sequence: CASSIPTTPGANVLTF.

The V call is TRBV6-4, the J call TRBJ2-1, with 10 bases fitting TRBD2. V lost 11 bases and J lost 0; bases outside the gene matches: 16. Germline CDR1 MRHNA, CDR2 SNTAGT. This CDR3 region has 18 residues. The CDR3 region is CAFSPGASGSPSYNEQFF. The CDR3 nucleotides read TGTGCCTTCAGCCCTGGGGCTAGCGGGAGTCCCTCCTACAATGAGCAGTTCTTC.

The chain uses TRBV20-1 and TRBJ2-1; the match to TRBD2 covers 10 bases. V shed 1 base and J 2 bases; nucleotides not matched to a gene: 5. There are 16 residues in the CDR3. CDR1 is DFQATT and CDR2 is SNEGSKA in the germline V gene (reference sequence). CDR3 DNA sequence: TGCAGTGCTAGAGGGGGGACTAGCGAGACCTACAATGAGCAGTTCTTC. This encodes CSARGGTSETYNEQFF.

This clonotype turned up a few times. The chain joins TRBV5-5 to TRBJ2-7; no definite D call. Trimming took 0 bases from V and 3 from J, leaving 13 bases between them. CDR1 SGHKS and CDR2 YYEKEE come from the germline V gene (reference sequence). The CDR3 covers 15 residues. CDR3: CASSLEIFSSYEQYF. CDR3 nucleotides: TGTGCCAGCAGCTTGGAAATATTTAGTAGCTACGAGCAGTACTTC.

This clonotype was found many times. The genes are TRBV12-3 or TRBV12-4 and TRBJ2-2; 7 bases map to TRBD2. With V trimmed by 6 bases and J by 8 bases, 6 bases remained unmatched. The CDR3 consists of 13 residues. CDR3 DNA sequence: TGTGCCAGCAGGTTTCCGGGACTAGGGGAGCTGTTTTTT. Translation: CASRFPGLGELFF.

There are a few counts of this clonotype. This chain links TRBV29-1 with TRBJ1-1; no clear D. With 4 bases removed from V and 5 bases from J, the gap between germline ends came to 11 bases. The germline V gene encodes CDR1 SQVTM and CDR2 ANQGSEA. This CDR3 has 12 amino acids. The DNA for the CDR3 is TGCAGCGTTGGCTTCTCTGGGACTGAAGCTTTCTTT. Translating it yields CSVGFSGTEAFF.

This clonotype was seen at least ten times. The chain has TRBV12-3 or TRBV12-4 and TRBJ1-2, with 7 bases identical to TRBD1. This CDR3 has 16 amino acids. V trimming: 5 bases; J trimming: 1 base; junction bases outside the gene matches: 10. The CDR3 is CASSQWSDRLNYGYTF. For the CDR3, the DNA is TGTGCCAGCAGTCAATGGTCGGACAGGCTTAACTATGGCTACACCTTC.

In its sample, this clonotype was seen many times. The chain links TRBV29-1 to TRBJ2-1; perhaps TRBD2 as D (6 bases). Deletions cut 6 bases from V and 1 base from J, with 10 bases between. Per the germline V gene, CDR1 is SQVTM and CDR2 is ANQGSEA. The length of the CDR3 is 13 residues. CDR3 sequence reads: CSVGDSSYNEQFF. In nucleotides, the CDR3 is TGCAGCGTCGGGGACTCTTCCTACAATGAGCAGTTCTTC.

The chain carries TRBV27 and TRBJ2-2, with a possible D match to TRBD2 (5 bases). This CDR3 comprises 16 residues. In germline, CDR1 is MNHEY, CDR2 SMNVEV (reference sequence). Trimming took 1 base from V and 8 from J, leaving 17 bases between them. CDR3 coding DNA: TGTGCCAGCAGTTTATGGCTAGCCGAGTCTGTGGGGGAGCTGTTTTTT. It codes for CASSLWLAESVGELFF.

This clonotype was counted ten times or more. This chain links TRBV6-5 with TRBJ2-3; no clear D gene. From germline, CDR1 is MNHEY and CDR2 SVGAGI. Trimming pared 0 bases from V and 6 bases from J, leaving 13 bases between. The length of the CDR3 is 15 residues. CDR3 in amino acids: CASSYSSGLVDTQYF. The CDR3 DNA reads TGTGCCAGCAGTTACTCCTCGGGTCTAGTTGATACGCAGTATTTT.

This clonotype was counted at least ten times. The rearrangement joins TRBV7-8 to TRBJ1-4; D call uncertain. Per germline, CDR1 SGHVS and CDR2 FQNEAQ. Trimming cost V 1 base and J 7 bases, with 1 base left between them. This CDR3 spans 11 amino acids. The CDR3 DNA reads as TGTGCCAGCAGCTTAGTTGAAAAACTGTTTTTT. Its translation is CASSLVEKLFF. The full variable domain, completed using reference TRBV7-8 and TRBJ1-4, is GAGVSQSPRYKVAKRGQDVALRCDPISGHVSLFWYQQALGQGPEFLTYFQNEAQLDKSGLPSDRFFAERPEGSVSTLKIQRTQQEDSAVYLCASSLVEKLFFGSGTQLSVL.

Only a few counts were recorded for this clonotype. The genes are TRBV2 and TRBJ2-5, with TRBD1 identical over 8 bases. Trimming cost V 5 bases and J 4 bases; bases outside gene matches: 9. The CDR3 runs to 15 residues. The germline V gene has CDR1 SNHLY and CDR2 FYNNEI. This chain's CDR3 is CASSTLTGVSETQYF. CDR3 bases: TGTGCCAGCAGTACCTTGACAGGGGTTTCAGAGACCCAGTACTTC.

The sample holds a few counts of this clonotype. V gene TRBV6-5 combines with J gene TRBJ2-4; weak D call: TRBD1 (6 bases). This CDR3 comprises 15 residues. The ends were cut back, 2 bases at V and 1 base at J, with 9 bases in the middle. Germline V gene lookup returns CDR1 MNHEY and CDR2 SVGAGI. The DNA for the CDR3 is TGTGCCAGCAGTTACCCTGACAGGGCCAAAAACATTCAGTACTTC. It is translated as CASSYPDRAKNIQYF.

This clonotype was picked up many times. The V and J genes are TRBV5-1 and TRBJ2-2, with a weak D call TRBD2 (6 bases). This CDR3 region has 18 residues. Germline values: CDR1 SGHRS, CDR2 YFSETQ. V was shortened by 0 bases and J by 1 base, with 16 bases between the two germline ends. CDR3 nucleotides: TGCGCCAGCAGCTTGGTGCTTCATTCTAGCGAGAACACCGGGGAGCTGTTTTTT. It specifies CASSLVLHSSENTGELFF.

This clonotype has ten or more counts. The J gene is TRBJ2-3, the V gene TRBV20-1, with a possible D match to TRBD2 (7 bases). The CDR3 has 19 amino acids. Trimming pared 4 bases from V and 0 bases from J, leaving 26 bases between. Germline values: CDR1 DFQATT, CDR2 SNEGSKA (reference sequence). This chain's CDR3 is CSATPRLRRGRTSTDTQYF. Here the CDR3 DNA reads TGCAGTGCTACCCCCCGGCTACGGCGGGGGCGAACTAGCACAGATACGCAGTATTTT.

Concerning this clonotype: This could be a read error, since a much larger clone is one nucleotide away. This rearrangement joins TRBV12-3 or TRBV12-4 to TRBJ2-7; D call uncertain. The V end was cut by 11 bases, the J end by 1 base, with 12 bases between. The CDR3 is made up of 12 amino acids. The CDR3 here is CACSQISYEQYF. DNA of the CDR3: TGTGCCTGCTCCCAGATTTCCTACGAGCAGTACTTC.

CDR3 protein: CASSGAEQYF. The CDR3 nucleotides read TGCGCCAGCAGCGGGGCTGAGCAGTACTTC. This sequence joins TRBV23-1 and TRBJ2-7, with D perhaps given as TRBD1 or TRBD2 (5 bases each). TRBV23-1 is recorded as an ORF, its role being uncertain. Trimming took off 6 bases at V and 7 bases at J, with 7 bases between the two ends. The CDR3 sequence is 10 residues long.

Ten or more counts support this clonotype. The chain recombines TRBV5-1 with TRBJ2-2, with D possibly matching TRBD1 (6 bases). CDR1 and CDR2 (germline): SGHRS, YFSETQ. Trimming removed 4 bases from V and 7 bases from J, with 8 bases in between. The CDR3 is 12 amino acids. Here the CDR3 reads CASSQDSGELFF. CDR3 in DNA: TGCGCCAGCAGCCAGGACAGCGGGGAGCTGTTTTTT.

This clonotype has ten or more counts. The rearrangement uses TRBV20-1 and TRBJ2-1; 10 nucleotides match TRBD1. The V and J ends lost 3 bases and 7 bases, in that order; junction bases with no gene match: 9. This CDR3 is built from 15 residues. Per germline, CDR1 DFQATT and CDR2 SNEGSKA (reference sequence). The CDR3 region is CSARSPGTGVNEQFF. CDR3 sequence (DNA): TGCAGTGCTAGGAGTCCCGGGACAGGGGTTAATGAGCAGTTCTTC.

This clonotype was counted at least ten times. The V and J genes are TRBV12-3 or TRBV12-4 and TRBJ1-1; D gene uncertain. This CDR3 spans 13 amino acids. The V end lost 6 bases, the J end lost 4 bases, and 12 bases lay between the germline ends. CDR3: CASRDVTSTEAFF. The CDR3 region has the DNA TGTGCCAGCAGGGACGTAACGTCCACTGAAGCTTTCTTT.

The genes are TRBV5-1 and TRBJ2-5; a possible D gene is TRBD2 (5 bases). Trimming removed 0 bases at V and 9 bases at J, with 12 bases between. The CDR3 has 13 residues. CDR1 and CDR2 from the germline V gene are SGHRS and YFSETQ. The CDR3 DNA follows: TGCGCCAGCAGCTTGGCCGGGGATGGGTCCCAGTACTTC. This codes for CASSLAGDGSQYF.